These T cell receptor beta chains were read from a single sample in a study of shared clonotypes between healthy human individuals. TCRdb's copy holds only in-frame clones and misses some; the assay was immunoSEQ multiplex PCR. The repertoire has millions of clones, about 92% of them found once; the top ten carry 0.39%. Sequenced input: naive CD4+ T cells from PBMCs. The receptors originated from a man aged 18 to 30 in good health. Some clones in this sample may be carry-over from other donors' samples. Both conserved end residues are part of each CDR3. D genes are given only for firm matches. Size is omitted from some rows. Given values are once, few, many or a class for expanded clones.

cdr3_aa cdr3_nt j_call v_call clone_size d_call
CASSLPSIVYEQYF TGTGCCAGCAGTTTACCCTCGATTGTCTACGAGCAGTACTTC TRBJ2-7 TRBV28 NA NA
CASSARREGDTQYF TGTGCCAGCAGTGCACGTCGAGAGGGAGATACGCAGTATTTT TRBJ2-3 TRBV6-1 NA NA
CASSAGLAGSEQYF TGTGCCAGCAGCGCGGGACTAGCGGGGTCCGAGCAGTACTTC TRBJ2-7 TRBV9 once TRBD2
CATSPGRLAGVYEQYF TGTGCCACCTCCCCTGGTAGGCTAGCGGGAGTGTACGAGCAGTACTTC TRBJ2-7 TRBV28 NA TRBD2
CASSPLGSGANVLTF TGTGCCAGCAGTCCCCTCGGGTCTGGGGCCAACGTCCTGACTTTC TRBJ2-6 TRBV28 NA NA
CASRAQSNYGYTF TGTGCCAGCAGAGCACAGAGTAACTATGGCTACACCTTC TRBJ1-2 TRBV6-1 NA NA
CASSGALGQPQHF TGTGCCAGCAGTGGGGCTCTTGGCCAGCCCCAGCATTTT TRBJ1-5 TRBV6-6 NA NA
CASSPDTGLFF TGTGCCAGCAGTCCTGACACAGGACTGTTTTTT TRBJ1-4 TRBV2 NA NA
CASSQARGRLETQYF TGTGCCAGCAGCCAAGCGAGGGGGCGCTTAGAGACCCAGTACTTC TRBJ2-5 TRBV14 NA TRBD1
CAWGTGALYEQYF TGTGCCTGGGGTACAGGGGCCCTCTACGAGCAGTACTTC TRBJ2-7 TRBV30 NA TRBD1
CASSSQRDYGYTF TGTGCCAGCAGCTCGCAACGGGACTATGGCTACACCTTC TRBJ1-2 TRBV7-3 NA NA
CASSDGSSGTRLQFF TGCGCCAGCAGTGATGGGTCTAGCGGGACCCGTCTGCAGTTCTTC TRBJ2-1 TRBV10-1 NA TRBD2
CASSSLGRYYGYTF TGTGCCAGCAGTTCCCTGGGACGGTACTATGGCTACACCTTC TRBJ1-2 TRBV6-6 NA NA
CASMDFHRETQYF TGTGCCAGCATGGATTTCCATAGAGAGACCCAGTACTTC TRBJ2-5 TRBV2 NA NA
CASSQGGGTYQETQYF TGCGCCAGCAGCCAAGGAGGGGGGACATACCAAGAGACCCAGTACTTC TRBJ2-5 TRBV5-1 NA NA
CASSPEAMGYTF TGTGCCAGCAGCCCTGAGGCCATGGGCTACACCTTC TRBJ1-2 TRBV7-9 NA NA
CASSPSGTGTYEQYF TGTGCCAGTAGCCCCTCCGGGACAGGCACCTACGAGCAGTACTTC TRBJ2-7 TRBV19 NA TRBD1
CASSPAGSYNEQFF TGTGCCAGCAGTCCGGCCGGGTCCTACAATGAGCAGTTCTTC TRBJ2-1 TRBV28 NA NA
CASSPRGSNRRDTQYF TGTGCCAGCAGCCCACGTGGTAGCAACCGGAGAGATACGCAGTATTTT TRBJ2-3 TRBV5-4 NA NA
CASLGQGYTGELFF TGTGCCAGCTTGGGGCAGGGGTACACCGGGGAGCTGTTTTTT TRBJ2-2 TRBV7-9 NA NA
CASNPGGDTEAFF TGTGCCAGCAACCCAGGGGGCGACACTGAAGCTTTCTTT TRBJ1-1 TRBV6-1 NA TRBD1
CASSSGTALYNEQFF TGTGCCAGCAGCTCAGGGACAGCCCTATACAATGAGCAGTTCTTC TRBJ2-1 TRBV7-9 NA TRBD1
CSVEGRYSYEQYF TGCAGCGTTGAAGGGCGCTACTCCTACGAGCAGTACTTC TRBJ2-7 TRBV29-1 NA NA
CASSGEENTEAFF TGTGCCAGCAGTGGAGAGGAGAACACTGAAGCTTTCTTT TRBJ1-1 TRBV25-1 NA NA
CASSFGGTASGNTIYF TGTGCCAGCAGCTTTGGAGGGACGGCCTCTGGAAACACCATATATTTT TRBJ1-3 TRBV7-3 NA NA
CASRQGAAGNTIYF TGTGCCAGCAGGCAGGGGGCGGCTGGAAACACCATATATTTT TRBJ1-3 TRBV28 NA TRBD1
CAISAQGSGANVLTF TGTGCCATCAGTGCCCAGGGGTCAGGGGCCAACGTCCTGACTTTC TRBJ2-6 TRBV10-3 NA NA
CAISSGANVLTF TGTGCCATCAGTTCTGGGGCCAACGTCCTGACTTTC TRBJ2-6 TRBV10-3 once NA
CASSPTTRFNTEAFF TGTGCCAGCAGTCCCACGACACGTTTTAACACTGAAGCTTTCTTT TRBJ1-1 TRBV28 NA NA
CASSTDGFNQPQHF TGCGCCAGCAGCACGGACGGGTTCAATCAGCCCCAGCATTTT TRBJ1-5 TRBV5-1 NA NA
CASRAGQGSYEQYF TGTGCCAGCAGGGCCGGACAGGGCTCCTACGAGCAGTACTTC TRBJ2-7 TRBV6-4 once TRBD1
CASSPSGTGIPAYEQYF TGTGCCAGCAGCCCCTCCGGGACAGGGATCCCAGCCTACGAGCAGTACTTC TRBJ2-7 TRBV7-2 NA TRBD1
CASSEQYF TGTGCCAGCAGCGAACAGTACTTC TRBJ2-7 TRBV28 NA NA
CASSSRAGGSTDTQYF TGTGCCAGCAGCTCGAGGGCAGGGGGTAGCACAGATACGCAGTATTTT TRBJ2-3 TRBV27 NA TRBD1
CASSPTGTPQETQYF TGCGCCAGCAGCCCGACGGGGACACCCCAAGAGACCCAGTACTTC TRBJ2-5 TRBV5-1 NA NA
CASSYAGAYEQYF TGTGCCAGCAGTTACGCAGGGGCCTACGAGCAGTACTTC TRBJ2-7 TRBV6-5 NA NA
CASRRTNTEAFF TGTGCCAGTAGGAGGACGAACACTGAAGCTTTCTTT TRBJ1-1 TRBV19 NA NA
CAITSYDSMSGYTF TGTGCCATCACCTCCTATGACAGCATGTCTGGCTACACCTTC TRBJ1-2 TRBV10-3 NA NA
CASTPDLSSYEQYF TGTGCCAGCACCCCCGACCTGAGCTCCTACGAGCAGTACTTC TRBJ2-7 TRBV6-1 NA NA
CASNEQGIGGYTF TGTGCCAGCAACGAACAGGGGATAGGTGGCTACACCTTC TRBJ1-2 TRBV6-1 NA TRBD1
CASSVLAGEDEQFF TGTGCCAGCAGCGTTCTAGCGGGAGAAGATGAGCAGTTCTTC TRBJ2-1 TRBV9 NA TRBD2
CASTDGRTATSGGNTIYF TGCGCCAGCACGGACGGCAGGACCGCAACTTCGGGTGGAAACACCATATATTTT TRBJ1-3 TRBV5-1 NA NA
CASSSLDRGGNEQFF TGTGCCAGCAGTTCCCTGGACAGGGGCGGCAATGAGCAGTTCTTC TRBJ2-1 TRBV6-6 NA TRBD1
CASSLEGKPSNYGYTF TGCGCCAGCAGCTTGGAGGGGAAACCCTCTAACTATGGCTACACCTTC TRBJ1-2 TRBV5-1 NA NA
CASSSGRVWEGIENIQYF TGTGCCAGCAGCTCGGGCCGGGTGTGGGAAGGGATAGAAAACATTCAGTACTTC TRBJ2-4 TRBV7-6 NA NA
CASSQVGGADTQYF TGCGCCAGCAGCCAAGTAGGGGGCGCAGATACGCAGTATTTT TRBJ2-3 TRBV4-1 NA TRBD1